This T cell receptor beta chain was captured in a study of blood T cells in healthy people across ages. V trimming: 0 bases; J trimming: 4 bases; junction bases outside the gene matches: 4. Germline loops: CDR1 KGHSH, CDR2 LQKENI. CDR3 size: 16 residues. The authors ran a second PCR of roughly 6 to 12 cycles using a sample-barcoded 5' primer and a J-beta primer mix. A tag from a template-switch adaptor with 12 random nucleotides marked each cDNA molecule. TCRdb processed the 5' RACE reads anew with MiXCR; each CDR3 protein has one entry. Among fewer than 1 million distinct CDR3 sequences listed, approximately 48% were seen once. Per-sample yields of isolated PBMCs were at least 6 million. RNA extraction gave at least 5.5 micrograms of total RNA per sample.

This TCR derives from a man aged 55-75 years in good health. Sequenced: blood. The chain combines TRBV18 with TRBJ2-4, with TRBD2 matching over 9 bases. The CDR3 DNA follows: TGTGCCAGCTCACCACCCCTAGCGGGGACAAAAAACATTCAGTACTTC. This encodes CASSPPLAGTKNIQYF.